This entry lists 20 T cell receptor beta chains sequenced from one sample in a study of blood T cells in healthy people across ages. Primers used in a second PCR of about 7 to 12 cycles were a sample-barcoded 5' primer and a J-beta primer mix. TCRdb analysed the 5' RACE reads with MiXCR anew, one entry per CDR3 protein. The sample shows about 800,000 distinct CDR3 sequences, roughly 50% of them seen only once. The sample was blood. All receptors come from a man under 40 in good health.

This chain uses TRBV6-4 with TRBJ1-1, with D unclear. Germline values: CDR1 MRHNA, CDR2 SNTAGT. Trimming removed 6 bases at V and 4 bases at J, with 6 bases between. This CDR3 comprises 11 residues. CDR3 in amino acids: CASRAGTEAFF. In nucleotides, the CDR3 is TGTGCCAGCAGGGCCGGCACTGAAGCTTTCTTT.

V usage is TRBV28 and J usage is TRBJ2-1, with D unresolved. The V and J ends lost 6 bases and 0 bases respectively, with 9 bases between them. This CDR3 contains 14 residues. Germline-derived CDR1 and CDR2 are MDHEN and SYDVKM. CDR3 sequence: CASRSLDSYNEQFF. The CDR3, as DNA: TGTGCCAGCAGGAGCCTGGACTCCTACAATGAGCAGTTCTTC.

This clonotype has more than one count but fewer than ten. This chain connects TRBV7-2 to TRBJ2-3; D possibly corresponds to TRBD1 (6 bases). The CDR3 covers 17 residues. Trimming pared 4 bases from V and 1 base from J, leaving 18 bases between. Germline CDR1 and CDR2: SGHTA and FQGNSA. In DNA form, the CDR3 reads TGTGCCAGCAGCTCTCACCCTGGGGCAGGGGGCACAGATACGCAGTATTTT. This translates into CASSSHPGAGGTDTQYF.

This chain connects TRBV7-2 to TRBJ2-1, with 9 bases lining up with TRBD2. The CDR3 spans 14 residues. Germline CDR1 reads SGHTA; CDR2 reads FQGNSA. Trimming took 5 bases from V and 6 from J; bases not matched to a gene: 5. DNA for the CDR3: TGTGCCAGCAGCAGACTAGCGGAAGCCAATGAGCAGTTCTTC. It translates to CASSRLAEANEQFF. Supplemented by reference TRBV7-2 and TRBJ2-1, the full variable domain reads GAGVSQSPSNKVTEKGKDVELRCDPISGHTALYWYRQSLGQGLEFLIYFQGNSAPDKSGLPSDRFSAERTGGSVSTLTIQRTQQEDSAVYLCASSRLAEANEQFFGPGTRLTVL.

The chain couples TRBV24-1 to TRBJ2-7; D uncertain. The ends were cut back, 5 bases at V and 0 bases at J, with 13 bases in the middle. CDR3 size: 15 residues. Per germline, CDR1 KGHDR and CDR2 SFDVKD. CDR3 bases: TGTGCCACCAGTGCTGAAGCTGGAGACTCCTACGAGCAGTACTTC. It encodes CATSAEAGDSYEQYF.

The chain carries TRBV20-1 and TRBJ2-7; tentatively, D is TRBD2 (7 bases). V gave up 5 bases and J gave up 2 bases, with 16 bases separating them. Germline CDR1 is DFQATT and CDR2 is SNEGSKA (reference sequence). The CDR3 has 14 residues. The DNA for the CDR3 is TGCAGTGCTCAACTACCGGGGGGCCCCTACGAGCAGTACTTC. Its translation is CSAQLPGGPYEQYF.

The chain has TRBV9 and TRBJ1-2; 7 nucleotides align to TRBD1. J was trimmed by 6 bases and V by 3 bases; bases with no gene match: 2. Germline assignment: CDR1 SGDLS and CDR2 YYNGEE. The CDR3 is 12 residues long. The DNA of the CDR3 is TGTGCCAGCAGCGCGGGGACAGATGGCTACACCTTC. Encoded protein: CASSAGTDGYTF.

This clonotype was seen more than once but under ten times. This sequence joins TRBV7-3 and TRBJ2-1; TRBD1 or TRBD2 may be the D gene (5 bases each). Between the trimmed V and J ends, which lost 2 bases and 8 bases, there was a span of 19 bases. Germline values: CDR1 SGHTA, CDR2 FQGTGA. This CDR3 has 16 amino acids. The DNA for the CDR3 is TGTGCCAGCAGCTTAGATTACCGCTTGGGGGAACATGAGCAGTTCTTC. Translated: CASSLDYRLGEHEQFF.

In this sample, this clonotype turned up a few times. The chain has TRBV7-2 and TRBJ2-3; possibly TRBD2 for D (5 bases). The CDR3 extends over 14 amino acids. The V and J ends lost 5 bases and 6 bases respectively, with 15 bases between them. Per germline, CDR1 SGHTA and CDR2 FQGNSA. CDR3: CASSRTSMGDTQYF. CDR3 coding DNA: TGTGCCAGCAGCCGAACTAGTATGGGGGATACGCAGTATTTT.

The genes are TRBV12-3 or TRBV12-4 and TRBJ2-7, with a tentative D call TRBD2 (6 bases). V shed 3 bases and J shed 1 base, with 22 bases lying between them. The CDR3 length is 18 residues. CDR3 nucleotides: TGTGCCAGCAGTTTTGGCTGGGGAGGACGGAGGAGGTCCTACGAGCAGTACTTC. Protein: CASSFGWGGRRRSYEQYF.

This chain uses TRBV7-8 with TRBJ2-4; D not resolved. The DNA matches TRBJ2-5 better at its end, which makes the J call doubtful. CDR1 and CDR2 from the germline V gene are SGHVS and FQNEAQ. The CDR3 runs 13 residues. In nucleotides, the CDR3 is TGTGCCAGCAGCTCCGCGGTGACGGAGACCCAGTACTTC. This translates into CASSSAVTETQYF.

V and J are TRBV20-1 and TRBJ2-7; 9 bases map to TRBD2. The CDR3 extends over 14 amino acids. Germline V CDR1 and CDR2: DFQATT, SNEGSKA (reference sequence). J lost 5 bases, V lost 2 bases, and 7 bases had no gene match. The CDR3 protein is CSARWASGTDEQYF. CDR3 coding DNA: TGCAGTGCTAGATGGGCTAGCGGGACTGACGAGCAGTACTTC.

The chain recombines TRBV29-1 with TRBJ1-2; possibly TRBD1 for D (6 bases). The CDR3 sequence is 14 residues long. The V gene lost 0 bases and the J gene lost 3 bases, with 11 bases spanning the gap. Germline V gene sequence: CDR1 SQVTM, CDR2 ANQGSEA. CDR3 nucleotide sequence: TGCAGCGTTGAAGAACAGGGCAGGGACTATGGCTACACCTTC. It yields the protein CSVEEQGRDYGYTF.

This clonotype was counted only a few times. V usage is TRBV29-1 and J usage is TRBJ1-2, with 7 bases identical to TRBD1. The CDR3 has 14 amino acids. Germline V gene sequence: CDR1 SQVTM, CDR2 ANQGSEA. Trimming cost V 6 bases and J 1 base; bases outside gene matches: 8. The CDR3 protein is CSVGTGDINYGYTF. CDR3 DNA: TGCAGCGTCGGCACAGGGGACATTAACTATGGCTACACCTTC.

The CDR3 loop is CASSSHGANVLTF. CDR3 sequence (DNA): TGTGCCAGCAGTTCGCATGGGGCCAACGTCCTGACTTTC. The V gene is TRBV12-3 or TRBV12-4, the J gene TRBJ2-6; D is ambiguous. The CDR3 is 13 residues long. With 4 bases removed from V and 3 bases from J, the gap between germline ends came to 4 bases.

The chain is built from TRBV4-3 and TRBJ2-3; no definite D call. Trimming removed 1 base at V and 0 bases at J, with 8 bases between. This CDR3 spans 15 amino acids. Germline V gene lookup returns CDR1 LGHNA and CDR2 YSLEER. The DNA of the CDR3 is TGCGCCAGCAGCCAAGGATGGGCTAGCACAGATACGCAGTATTTT. Its translation is CASSQGWASTDTQYF.

The chain recombines TRBV29-1 with TRBJ1-2, with 7 bases identical to TRBD1. J lost 4 bases, V lost 4 bases, and 6 bases had no gene match. The CDR3 extends over 13 amino acids. In germline, CDR1 is SQVTM, CDR2 ANQGSEA. CDR3 coding DNA: TGCAGCGTTGTTCGGGACAGCATCTATGGCTACACCTTC. Translating gives CSVVRDSIYGYTF.

The gene calls are TRBV12-3 or TRBV12-4 and TRBJ2-7; 8 positions match TRBD1. The CDR3 totals 16 residues. V lost 4 bases, J lost 6 bases, and 14 bases stayed unmatched. The CDR3 coding sequence is TGTGCCAGCAGTTGGGGGATAGGACAGGGTGGACCCGAGCAGTACTTC. Protein product: CASSWGIGQGGPEQYF.

V is TRBV7-9 and J is TRBJ2-1; 12 bases line up with TRBD2. Germline trimming cut 6 bases from V and 5 bases from J; bases unmatched to any gene: 2. CDR3 length: 14 amino acids. Looked up from germline, CDR1 is SEHNR and CDR2 is FQNEAQ (reference sequence). The CDR3 spells CASSWTSGNNEQFF. The CDR3, as DNA: TGTGCCAGCAGTTGGACTAGCGGGAACAATGAGCAGTTCTTC.

This chain joins TRBV27 and TRBJ1-1, with D uncertain. Trimming took off 2 bases at V and 1 base at J, with 8 bases between the two ends. Looked up from germline, CDR1 is MNHEY and CDR2 is SMNVEV (reference sequence). The CDR3 covers 14 residues. This CDR3 reads CASSLRAGNTEAFF. In nucleotides, the CDR3 is TGTGCCAGCAGTTTACGGGCCGGGAACACTGAAGCTTTCTTT.